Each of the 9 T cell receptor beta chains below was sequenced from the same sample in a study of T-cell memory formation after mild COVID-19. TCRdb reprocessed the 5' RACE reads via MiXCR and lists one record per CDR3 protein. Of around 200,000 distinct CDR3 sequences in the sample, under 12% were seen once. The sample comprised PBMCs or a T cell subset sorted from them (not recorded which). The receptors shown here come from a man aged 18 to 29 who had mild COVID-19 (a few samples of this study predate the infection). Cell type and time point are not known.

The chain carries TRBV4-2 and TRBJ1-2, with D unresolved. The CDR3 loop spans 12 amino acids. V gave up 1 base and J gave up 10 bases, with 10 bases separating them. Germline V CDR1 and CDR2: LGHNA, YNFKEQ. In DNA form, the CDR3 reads TGTGCCAGCAGCCAAGCCCAGACTATCTACACCTTC. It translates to CASSQAQTIYTF.

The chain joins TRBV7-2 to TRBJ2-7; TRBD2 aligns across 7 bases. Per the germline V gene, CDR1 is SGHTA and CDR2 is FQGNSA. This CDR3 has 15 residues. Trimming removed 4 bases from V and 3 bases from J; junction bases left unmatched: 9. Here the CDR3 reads CASSSQPGGNYEQYF. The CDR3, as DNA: TGTGCCAGCAGCTCTCAACCGGGGGGAAACTACGAGCAGTACTTC.

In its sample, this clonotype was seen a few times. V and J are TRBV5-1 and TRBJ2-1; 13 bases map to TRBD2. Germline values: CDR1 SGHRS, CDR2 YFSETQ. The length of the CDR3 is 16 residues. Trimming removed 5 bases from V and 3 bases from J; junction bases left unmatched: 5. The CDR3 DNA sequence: TGCGCCAGCAGTCTCGGACTAGCGGGGGTCTACAATGAGCAGTTCTTC. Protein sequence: CASSLGLAGVYNEQFF.

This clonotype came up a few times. The CDR3 nucleotides read TGTGCCAGCAGCCCGGGGTTGTCTTATGAAAAACTGTTTTTT. It yields the protein CASSPGLSYEKLFF. The genes are TRBV7-9 and TRBJ1-4; D is uncertain. Germline CDR1 and CDR2: SEHNR and FQNEAQ (reference sequence). V lost 5 bases, J lost 6 bases, and 13 bases lay in between. CDR3 size: 14 residues.

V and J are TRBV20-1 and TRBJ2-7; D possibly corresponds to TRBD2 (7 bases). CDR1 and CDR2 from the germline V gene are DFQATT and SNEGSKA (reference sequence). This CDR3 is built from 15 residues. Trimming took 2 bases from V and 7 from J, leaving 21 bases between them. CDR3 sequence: CSARRGGSSSEEQYF. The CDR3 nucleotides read TGCAGTGCTAGAAGGGGGGGGTCTAGCTCGGAAGAGCAGTACTTC.

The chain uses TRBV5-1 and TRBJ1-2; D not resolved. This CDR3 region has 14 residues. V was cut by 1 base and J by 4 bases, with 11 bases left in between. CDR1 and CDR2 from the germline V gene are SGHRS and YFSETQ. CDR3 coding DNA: TGCGCCAGCAGCTTGACATCGGGAATCTATGGCTACACCTTC. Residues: CASSLTSGIYGYTF.

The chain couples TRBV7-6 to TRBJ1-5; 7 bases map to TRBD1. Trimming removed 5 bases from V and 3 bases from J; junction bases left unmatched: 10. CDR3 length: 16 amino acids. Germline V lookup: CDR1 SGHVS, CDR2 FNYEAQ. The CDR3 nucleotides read TGTGCCAGCAGCCCCTCGCAGGGGGGAAACAATCAGCCCCAGCATTTT. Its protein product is CASSPSQGGNNQPQHF.

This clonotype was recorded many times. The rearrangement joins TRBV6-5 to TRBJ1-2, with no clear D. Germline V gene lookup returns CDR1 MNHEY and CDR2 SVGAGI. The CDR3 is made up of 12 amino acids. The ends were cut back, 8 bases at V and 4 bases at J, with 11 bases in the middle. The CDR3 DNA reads TGTGCCAGCGGACGGCTTGGCTATGGCTACACCTTC. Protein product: CASGRLGYGYTF.

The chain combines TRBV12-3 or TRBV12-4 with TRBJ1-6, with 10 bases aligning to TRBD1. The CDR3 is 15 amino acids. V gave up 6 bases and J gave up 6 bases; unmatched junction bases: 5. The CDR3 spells CASRNWDRGNSPLHF. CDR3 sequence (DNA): TGTGCCAGCAGAAATTGGGACAGGGGTAATTCACCCCTCCACTTT.